The rows below give T cell receptor beta chains drawn from one sample of a study of TIL therapy for anti-PD-1-resistant metastatic lung cancer. Assay: immunoSEQ multiplex PCR; the TCRdb copy retains only in-frame clones and omits some. The sample includes 15,000 to 20,000 clones, roughly four fifths of them seen just once. Sequenced material: blood, taken at baseline. The receptors originated from a person aged 25 to 80 with non-small cell lung cancer. Both conserved end residues are part of each CDR3. The D gene is left open where the match is weak. Only part of the rows carry a size: once, few, many, or a class if the clone is expanded.

CDR3	DNA	J	size	D	V
CASSPNLAGGPDTQYF	TGTGCCAGCAGCCCCAATTTGGCGGGGGGCCCAGATACGCAGTATTTT	TRBJ2-3	.	TRBD2	TRBV7-2
CASSTSGGPLETQYF	TGTGCCAGTTCGACTAGCGGGGGGCCACTAGAGACCCAGTACTTC	TRBJ2-5	.	TRBD2	TRBV6-5
CASSPQGLRGYTF	TGTGCCAGCAGCCCACAGGGATTGCGCGGCTACACCTTC	TRBJ1-2	.	.	TRBV28
CASSTGTGVYGYTF	TGTGCCAGCAGTACCGGGACAGGCGTATATGGCTACACCTTC	TRBJ1-2	.	TRBD1	TRBV2
CASSIDPQAYGYTF	TGTGCCAGTAGTATAGATCCGCAGGCCTATGGCTACACCTTC	TRBJ1-2	.	.	TRBV19
CASSLETRSYGYTF	TGCGCCAGCAGCTTGGAGACGAGGAGCTATGGCTACACCTTC	TRBJ1-2	.	.	TRBV5-1
CASSPVGNTIYF	TGTGCCAGCAGCCCAGTTGGAAACACCATATATTTT	TRBJ1-3	.	.	TRBV14
CAISESWLSAKQETQYF	TGTGCCATCAGTGAGTCTTGGCTTAGCGCGAAACAAGAGACCCAGTACTTC	TRBJ2-5	.	.	TRBV10-3
CASSFQFLNTEAFF	TGTGCCAGTAGTTTTCAATTCTTGAACACTGAAGCTTTCTTT	TRBJ1-1	.	.	TRBV19
CASSLAVNTEAFF	TGCGCCAGCAGCTTGGCCGTGAACACTGAAGCTTTCTTT	TRBJ1-1	few	.	TRBV5-1
CASSPPRGQANQPQHF	TGTGCCAGCAGTCCTCCTCGAGGGCAGGCTAATCAGCCCCAGCATTTT	TRBJ1-5	.	.	TRBV6-6
CASSGGTGWEAFF	TGTGCCAGCAGCGGGGGGACGGGGTGGGAAGCTTTCTTT	TRBJ1-1	.	.	TRBV5-4
CASSLGGEAFF	TGTGCCAGCAGCTTAGGCGGAGAAGCTTTCTTT	TRBJ1-1	medium-sized	.	TRBV11-2
CASSISGGAGQPQHF	TGTGCCAGTAGTATTTCGGGGGGCGCAGGTCAGCCCCAGCATTTT	TRBJ1-5	few	.	TRBV19
CASSLDPGGGELFF	TGTGCCAGCAGCTTAGATCCGGGCGGGGGGGAGCTGTTTTTT	TRBJ2-2	.	.	TRBV7-2
CASSAQTGTYYGYTF	TGTGCCAGCAGTGCCCAGACAGGGACCTACTATGGCTACACCTTC	TRBJ1-2	.	TRBD1	TRBV25-1
CASSLGGAGQPQHF	TGTGCCAGCAGCTTGGGGGGGGCTGGTCAGCCCCAGCATTTT	TRBJ1-5	.	.	TRBV5-6
CASSPHGVMNTEAFF	TGCGCCAGCAGCCCCCACGGGGTGATGAACACTGAAGCTTTCTTT	TRBJ1-1	.	.	TRBV4-1
CASSLPGTGQFF	TGTGCCAGCAGCTTACCCGGGACAGGGCAGTTCTTC	TRBJ2-1	.	TRBD1	TRBV7-3
CASSPLGGKTDTQYF	TGTGCCAGCAGCCCCCTAGGGGGCAAGACAGATACGCAGTATTTT	TRBJ2-3	.	TRBD1	TRBV7-3
CASSLRGDPSYEQYF	TGTGCCAGCAGCTTGAGAGGGGATCCCTCCTACGAGCAGTACTTC	TRBJ2-7	.	.	TRBV5-4
CASSLASGSTDTQYF	TGTGCCAGCAGCTTAGCCTCGGGGAGCACAGATACGCAGTATTTT	TRBJ2-3	.	.	TRBV7-2
CASSLSGGTEAFF	TGTGCCAGCAGTTTATCTGGGGGAACTGAAGCTTTCTTT	TRBJ1-1	.	.	TRBV27
CASSLPGTSYEQYF	TGTGCCAGCAGCTTACCGGGGACATCCTACGAGCAGTACTTC	TRBJ2-7	once	.	TRBV7-6
CASSLSGAVDGRYGYTF	TGTGCCAGCAGTTTATCCGGGGCGGTGGATGGTAGATATGGCTACACCTTC	TRBJ1-2	.	.	TRBV28
CASSLGQGRTEAFF	TGTGCCAGCAGCCTCGGACAGGGAAGAACTGAAGCTTTCTTT	TRBJ1-1	.	TRBD1	TRBV7-9
CASSSTSKYLYEQFF	TGTGCCAGCAGTTCGACTAGCAAATATTTATATGAGCAGTTCTTC	TRBJ2-1	.	TRBD2	TRBV6-5
CASRSGGANEQFF	TGTGCCAGTAGATCGGGGGGGGCCAATGAGCAGTTCTTC	TRBJ2-1	.	TRBD2	TRBV19
CASSFVGGQSDTQYF	TGTGCCAGCAGCTTTGTAGGGGGGCAATCAGATACGCAGTATTTT	TRBJ2-3	.	.	TRBV5-5
CASSPRGQGLGNTIYF	TGTGCCAGCAGCCCTAGGGGACAGGGGCTTGGAAACACCATATATTTT	TRBJ1-3	.	TRBD1	TRBV7-9
CASSLGGGELFF	TGTGCCAGCAGCTTAGGAGGCGGGGAGCTGTTTTTT	TRBJ2-2	.	.	TRBV5-4
CASSQGRAGRIDTQYF	TGTGCCAGCAGCCAAGGGCGGGCGGGCCGGATAGATACGCAGTATTTT	TRBJ2-3	.	.	TRBV14
CASCSKTSGRPDTQYF	TGTGCCAGCTGCTCAAAGACTAGCGGGAGACCAGATACGCAGTATTTT	TRBJ2-3	.	TRBD2	TRBV7-2
CASSSSGGRGRGEAFF	TGTGCCAGCAGCTCCTCTGGGGGCAGGGGTCGGGGCGAAGCTTTCTTT	TRBJ1-1	.	.	TRBV7-2
CASSLRGGDTEAFF	TGTGCCAGCAGCCTTAGGGGTGGGGACACTGAAGCTTTCTTT	TRBJ1-1	.	.	TRBV11-2
CATQMGGLTSQETQYF	TGTGCCACCCAAATGGGCGGTCTTACCTCCCAAGAGACCCAGTACTTC	TRBJ2-5	.	.	TRBV28
CASSMVRGAEAFF	TGTGCCAGTAGTATGGTTCGGGGCGCTGAAGCTTTCTTT	TRBJ1-1	.	.	TRBV19
CASSEGLASYEQYF	TGTGCCAGCAGCGAGGGACTAGCGTCCTACGAGCAGTACTTC	TRBJ2-7	once	TRBD2	TRBV9
CASSHRRDTQYF	TGCGCCAGCAGCCATCGTCGGGATACGCAGTATTTT	TRBJ2-3	once	.	TRBV4-3
CASSFGQGETQYF	TGTGCCAGTAGTTTCGGACAGGGGGAGACCCAGTACTTC	TRBJ2-5	.	TRBD1	TRBV19
CAGSLAGAVQETQYF	TGTGCCGGTTCTCTAGCGGGGGCCGTCCAAGAGACCCAGTACTTC	TRBJ2-5	.	TRBD2	TRBV2
CASLSGRRREKLFF	TGTGCCAGCCTCTCCGGCCGGCGGAGAGAAAAACTGTTTTTT	TRBJ1-4	.	.	TRBV2
CASRGEKKAFF	TGTGCCAGCAGGGGGGAGAAAAAAGCTTTCTTT	TRBJ1-1	once	.	TRBV6-5
CASSLIPSGRRNEQFF	TGTGCCAGCAGCTTAATACCTAGCGGGAGGCGCAATGAGCAGTTCTTC	TRBJ2-1	.	TRBD2	TRBV7-2
CASSLEGGTGAYEQYF	TGTGCCAGCAGCTTAGAGGGCGGGACAGGGGCCTACGAGCAGTACTTC	TRBJ2-7	once	TRBD1	TRBV7-6
CASSLVSAGRETQYF	TGTGCCAGCAGCTTAGTATCGGCAGGGCGAGAGACCCAGTACTTC	TRBJ2-5	.	.	TRBV7-2
CASSLVFGGNYEQYF	TGTGCCAGCAGCTTAGTGTTTGGGGGGAACTACGAGCAGTACTTC	TRBJ2-7	.	.	TRBV11-2
CASSVGREQPQHF	TGTGCCAGCAGTGTTGGCAGGGAGCAGCCCCAGCATTTT	TRBJ1-5	.	.	TRBV2
CATSRGNSGRVSNEQFF	TGTGCCACCAGCAGAGGAAATAGCGGGAGAGTGAGCAATGAGCAGTTCTTC	TRBJ2-1	.	TRBD2	TRBV15
CASSLLTGGQEETQYF	TGTGCCAGCAGCTTACTGACGGGGGGGCAGGAAGAGACCCAGTACTTC	TRBJ2-5	.	TRBD2	TRBV7-6
CASSLQGYEQFF	TGTGCCAGCAGCTTACAGGGGTATGAGCAGTTCTTC	TRBJ2-1	.	.	TRBV7-9
CASSLASEGVGYTF	TGTGCCAGCAGCTTAGCGTCGGAGGGGGTTGGCTACACCTTC	TRBJ1-2	.	.	TRBV7-2
CASSSFGLYYSGANVLTF	TGTGCCAGCAGCTCCTTCGGGCTCTACTACTCTGGGGCCAACGTCCTGACTTTC	TRBJ2-6	.	.	TRBV7-9
CSARSTEAFF	TGCAGTGCTAGGAGCACTGAAGCTTTCTTT	TRBJ1-1	.	.	TRBV20-1
CASSSDMNTEAFF	TGTGCCAGCAGCTCGGACATGAACACTGAAGCTTTCTTT	TRBJ1-1	.	.	TRBV2